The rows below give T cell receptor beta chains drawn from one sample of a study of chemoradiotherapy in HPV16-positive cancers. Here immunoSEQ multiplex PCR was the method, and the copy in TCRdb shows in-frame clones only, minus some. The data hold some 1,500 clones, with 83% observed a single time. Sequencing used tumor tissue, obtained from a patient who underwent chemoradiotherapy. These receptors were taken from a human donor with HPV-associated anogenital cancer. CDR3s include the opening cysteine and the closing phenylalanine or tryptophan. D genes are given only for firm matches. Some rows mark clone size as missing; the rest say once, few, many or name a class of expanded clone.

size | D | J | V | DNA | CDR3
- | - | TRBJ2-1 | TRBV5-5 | TGTGCCAGCAGCCTCCGCGGCGAACGCAATGAGCAGTTCTTC | CASSLRGERNEQFF
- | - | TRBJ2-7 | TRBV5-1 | TGCGCCAGCAGCTTGTACAGTAGAGGGGGGGGCACCTACGAGCAGTACTTC | CASSLYSRGGGTYEQYF
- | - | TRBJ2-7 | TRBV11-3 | TGTGCCAGCAGCCTAAAACCCGGGGCCTATTACTACGAGCAGTACTTC | CASSLKPGAYYYEQYF
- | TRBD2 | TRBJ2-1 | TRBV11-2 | TGTGCCAGCAGCCCTCTAGCGGGGTCCTACAATGAGCAGTTCTTC | CASSPLAGSYNEQFF
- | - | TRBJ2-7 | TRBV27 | TGTGCCAGCAGTTTACGGACGGATTCGGCCGAGCACTTC | CASSLRTDSAEHF
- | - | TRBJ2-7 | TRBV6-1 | TGTGCCAGCAGTGAAAGCGTCTCCTACGAGCAGTACTTC | CASSESVSYEQYF
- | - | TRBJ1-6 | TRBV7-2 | TGTGCCAGCAGCTTTAAGGGAGCGGCCTCACCCCTCCACTTT | CASSFKGAASPLHF
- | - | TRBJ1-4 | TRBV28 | TGTGCCAGACCAAACTCGGGTTTCGGCACTAATGAAAAACTGTTTTTT | CARPNSGFGTNEKLFF
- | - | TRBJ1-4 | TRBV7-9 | TGTGCCTCGAAACCCGGGGCTGCAGTGGAAAAACTGTTTTTT | CASKPGAAVEKLFF
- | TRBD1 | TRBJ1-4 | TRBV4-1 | TGCGCCAGCAGCCAGGGGACAGGGAGGGTCGCAGGTGAAAAACTGTTTTTT | CASSQGTGRVAGEKLFF
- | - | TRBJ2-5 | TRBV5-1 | TGCGCCAGCAGCTTGAGTGTCCGGGGAGAGACCCAGTACTTC | CASSLSVRGETQYF
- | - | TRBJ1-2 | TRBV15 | TGTGCCACCAGCAGAGCTACGGGCTATGGCTACACCTTC | CATSRATGYGYTF
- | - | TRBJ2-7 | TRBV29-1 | TGCAGCGTTGTCCCCGGTGGATACGAGCAGTACTTC | CSVVPGGYEQYF
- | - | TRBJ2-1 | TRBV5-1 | TGCGCCAGCAGCTTGGGGCAGGACTCCTACAATGAGCAGTTCTTC | CASSLGQDSYNEQFF
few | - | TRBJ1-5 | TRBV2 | TGTGCCAGCAGTGGGGGGGCTCGGCAGCCCCAGCATTTT | CASSGGARQPQHF
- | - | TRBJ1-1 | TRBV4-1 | TGCGCCAGCAGCCAAGAATCAAGACAGATGAACACTGAAGCTTTCTTT | CASSQESRQMNTEAFF
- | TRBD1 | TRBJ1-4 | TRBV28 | TGTGCCAGCAGTCCCACCGGACAGGGGATGGGGATAACTAATGAAAAACTGTTTTTT | CASSPTGQGMGITNEKLFF
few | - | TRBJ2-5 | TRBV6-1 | TGTGCCAGCAGTGTTGGACAGTACCAAGAGACCCAGTACTTC | CASSVGQYQETQYF
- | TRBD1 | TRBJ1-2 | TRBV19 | TGTGCCAGTAGTCCGGGGACAGAAAGGAACTATGGCTACACCTTC | CASSPGTERNYGYTF
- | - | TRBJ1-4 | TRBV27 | TGTGCCAGCAGAGGACAAGTGGGTGAAAAACTGTTTTTT | CASRGQVGEKLFF